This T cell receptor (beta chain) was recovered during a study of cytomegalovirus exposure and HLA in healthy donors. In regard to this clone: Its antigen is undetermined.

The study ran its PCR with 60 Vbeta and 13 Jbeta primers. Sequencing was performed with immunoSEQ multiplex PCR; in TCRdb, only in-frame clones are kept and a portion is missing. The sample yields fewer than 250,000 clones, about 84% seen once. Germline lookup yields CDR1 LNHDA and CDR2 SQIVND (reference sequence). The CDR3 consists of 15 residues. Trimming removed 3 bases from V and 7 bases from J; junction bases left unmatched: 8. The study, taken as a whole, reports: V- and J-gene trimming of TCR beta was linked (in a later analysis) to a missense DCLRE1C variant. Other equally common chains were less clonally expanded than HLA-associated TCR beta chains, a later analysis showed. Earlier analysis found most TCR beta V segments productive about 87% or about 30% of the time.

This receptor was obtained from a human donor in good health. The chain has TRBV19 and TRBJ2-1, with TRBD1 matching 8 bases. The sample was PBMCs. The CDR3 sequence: CASSIARGHWNEQFF. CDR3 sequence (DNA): TGTGCCAGTAGTATTGCCAGGGGGCACTGGAATGAGCAGTTCTTC.